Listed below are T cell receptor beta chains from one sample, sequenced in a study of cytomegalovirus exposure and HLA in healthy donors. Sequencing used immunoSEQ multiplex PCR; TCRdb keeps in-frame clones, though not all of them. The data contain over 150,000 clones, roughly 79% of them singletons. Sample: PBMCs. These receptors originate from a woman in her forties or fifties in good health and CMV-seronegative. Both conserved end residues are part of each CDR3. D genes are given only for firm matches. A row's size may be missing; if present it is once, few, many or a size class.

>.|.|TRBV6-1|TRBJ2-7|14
CASGESGNSYEQYF
TGTGCCAGCGGGGAGTCAGGCAACTCCTACGAGCAGTACTTC
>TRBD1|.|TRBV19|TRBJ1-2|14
CASSIYRGDYGYTF
TGTGCCAGTAGTATATACAGGGGAGACTATGGCTACACCTTC
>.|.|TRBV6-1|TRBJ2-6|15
CASSEQGSGANVLTF
TGTGCCAGCAGTGAACAGGGATCTGGGGCCAACGTCCTGACTTTC
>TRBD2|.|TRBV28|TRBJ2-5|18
CASSFGLAGLSYQETQYF
TGTGCCAGCAGTTTCGGCCTAGCGGGATTATCGTACCAAGAGACCCAGTACTTC
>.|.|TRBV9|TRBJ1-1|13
CASSKGGDTEAFF
TGTGCCAGCAGCAAAGGGGGGGATACTGAAGCTTTCTTT
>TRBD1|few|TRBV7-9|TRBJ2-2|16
CASSLLRQGNTGELFF
TGTGCCAGCAGCTTACTCCGACAGGGGAACACCGGGGAGCTGTTTTTT
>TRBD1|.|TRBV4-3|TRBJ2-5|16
CASSQGTGSFKETQYF
TGCGCCAGCAGCCAAGGGACAGGGAGTTTTAAAGAGACCCAGTACTTC
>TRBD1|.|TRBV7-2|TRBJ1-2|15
CASSFYGDSPSGYTF
TGTGCCAGCAGCTTTTATGGGGACAGCCCTAGTGGCTACACCTTC
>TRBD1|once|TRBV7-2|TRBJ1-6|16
CASSSGGGGIGSPLHF
TGTGCCAGCAGCTCCGGCGGAGGGGGCATCGGGTCACCCCTCCACTTT
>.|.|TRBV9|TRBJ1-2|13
CASSDRANYGYTF
TGTGCCAGCAGCGACAGGGCTAACTATGGCTACACCTTC
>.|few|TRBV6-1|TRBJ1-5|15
CASSEGRVSYQPQHF
TGTGCCAGCAGTGAGGGCAGGGTAAGTTACCAGCCCCAGCATTTT
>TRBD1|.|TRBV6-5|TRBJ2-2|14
CASSPQGAPGELFF
TGTGCCAGCAGCCCGCAGGGGGCCCCCGGGGAGCTGTTTTTT
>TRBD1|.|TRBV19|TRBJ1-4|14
CASGDRATNEKLFF
TGTGCCAGTGGAGACAGGGCGACTAATGAAAAACTGTTTTTT
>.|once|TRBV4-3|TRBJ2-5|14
CASSQGDGAGTQYF
TGCGCCAGCAGCCAGGGTGACGGAGCTGGGACCCAGTACTTC
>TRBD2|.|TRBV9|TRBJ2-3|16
CASSVGAGGIADTQYF
TGTGCCAGCAGCGTAGGGGCGGGGGGCATCGCAGATACGCAGTATTTT
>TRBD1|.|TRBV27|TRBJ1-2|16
CASSLSPSGTGYGYTF
TGTGCCAGCAGTTTGTCACCCTCCGGGACAGGGTATGGCTACACCTTC
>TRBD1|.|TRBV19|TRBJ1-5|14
CASSPGGSNQPQHF
TGTGCCAGTAGTCCAGGGGGGAGCAATCAGCCCCAGCATTTT
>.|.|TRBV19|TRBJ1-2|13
CASRTLPSYGYTF
TGTGCCAGCCGGACACTTCCCAGCTATGGCTACACCTTC
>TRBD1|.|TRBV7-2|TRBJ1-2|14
CASSLPGGIYGYTF
TGTGCCAGCAGCTTACCAGGGGGCATCTATGGCTACACCTTC
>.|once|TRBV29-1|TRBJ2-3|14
CSVDIHPSADTQYF
TGCAGCGTTGATATCCACCCCAGCGCAGATACGCAGTATTTT
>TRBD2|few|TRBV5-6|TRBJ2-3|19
CASSNRLAGGPPRTDTQYF
TGTGCCAGCAGCAACCGGTTAGCGGGGGGCCCTCCCCGCACAGATACGCAGTATTTT
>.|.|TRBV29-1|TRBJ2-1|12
CSVSRVYNEQFF
TGCAGCGTTTCTCGGGTCTACAATGAGCAGTTCTTC
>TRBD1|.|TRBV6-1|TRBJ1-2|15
CASSEQTGRMDGYTF
TGTGCCAGCAGTGAACAGACAGGGAGGATGGATGGCTACACCTTC
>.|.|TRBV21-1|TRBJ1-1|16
CASSKAANGTGNEAFF
TGTGCCAGCAGCAAAGCCGCAAACGGGACAGGGAATGAAGCTTTCTTT
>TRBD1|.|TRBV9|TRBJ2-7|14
CASSGETGSYEQYF
TGTGCCAGCAGCGGTGAGACAGGGTCCTACGAGCAGTACTTC
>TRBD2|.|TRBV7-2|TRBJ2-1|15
CASSLVPGLGNEQFF
TGTGCCAGCAGCTTAGTCCCGGGACTAGGCAATGAGCAGTTCTTC
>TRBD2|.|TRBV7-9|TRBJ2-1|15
CASSNSGRVYNEQFF
TGTGCCAGCAGCAATAGCGGGAGGGTCTACAATGAGCAGTTCTTC
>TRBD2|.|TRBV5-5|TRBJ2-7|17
CASSLAQGLAEAYEQYF
TGTGCCAGCAGCTTGGCCCAAGGACTAGCGGAGGCCTACGAGCAGTACTTC
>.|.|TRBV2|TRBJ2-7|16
CASSEARTVNKGEQYF
TGTGCCAGCAGTGAAGCCCGGACAGTTAATAAAGGGGAGCAGTACTTC
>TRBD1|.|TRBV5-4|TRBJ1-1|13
CASSLRQGREAFF
TGTGCCAGCAGCCTCCGACAGGGGAGGGAAGCTTTCTTT
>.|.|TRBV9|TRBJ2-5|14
CASSGGAPSETQYF
TGTGCCAGCTCCGGTGGGGCCCCTTCGGAGACCCAGTACTTC
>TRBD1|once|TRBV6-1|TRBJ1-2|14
CASRGTGPLYGYTF
TGTGCCAGCAGGGGGACAGGGCCGCTCTATGGCTACACCTTC
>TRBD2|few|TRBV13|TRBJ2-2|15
CASSLGTRGTGELFF
TGTGCCAGCAGCCTCGGGACTAGAGGCACCGGGGAGCTGTTTTTT
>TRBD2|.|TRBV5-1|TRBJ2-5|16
CASSLGLAGAQETQYF
TGCGCCAGCAGCCTCGGACTAGCGGGGGCCCAAGAGACCCAGTACTTC
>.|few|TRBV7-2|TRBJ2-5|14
CASTLSTRGETQYF
TGTGCCAGCACCCTTAGTACTAGAGGGGAGACCCAGTACTTC
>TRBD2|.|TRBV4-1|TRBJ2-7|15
CASSQRTSGGYEQYF
TGCGCCAGCAGCCAAAGGACTAGCGGGGGTTACGAGCAGTACTTC
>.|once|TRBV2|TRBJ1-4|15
CASNGPGFTNEKLFF
TGTGCCAGCAATGGTCCGGGGTTCACTAATGAAAAACTGTTTTTT
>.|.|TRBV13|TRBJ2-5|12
CASSSRGETQYF
TGTGCCAGCAGCAGCAGGGGCGAGACCCAGTACTTC
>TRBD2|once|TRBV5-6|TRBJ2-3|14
CASTTGGRGDTQYF
TGTGCCAGCACCACGGGGGGGCGAGGAGATACGCAGTATTTT
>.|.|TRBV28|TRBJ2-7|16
CASSTAGLSQSYEQYF
TGTGCCAGCAGTACGGCGGGGCTCTCCCAATCCTACGAGCAGTACTTC
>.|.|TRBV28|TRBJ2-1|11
CASSLTGRRFF
TGTGCCAGCAGCTTAACAGGGAGAAGGTTCTTC
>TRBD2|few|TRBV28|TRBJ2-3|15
CASSPPSGRGDTQYF
TGTGCCAGCAGCCCTCCTAGCGGGAGGGGGGATACGCAGTATTTT
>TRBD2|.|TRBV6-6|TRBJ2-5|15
CASKASGGQRETQYF
TGTGCCAGCAAGGCTAGCGGGGGGCAGCGGGAGACCCAGTACTTC
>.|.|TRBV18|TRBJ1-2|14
CASSPPGGNYGYTF
TGTGCCAGCTCACCACCGGGGGGAAACTATGGCTACACCTTC
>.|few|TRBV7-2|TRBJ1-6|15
CASSSSTSINSPLHF
TGTGCCAGCAGCTCATCGACAAGCATCAATTCACCCCTCCACTTT
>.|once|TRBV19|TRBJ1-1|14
CASSIATSGTEAFF
TGTGCCAGTAGTATCGCAACTTCGGGAACTGAAGCTTTCTTT
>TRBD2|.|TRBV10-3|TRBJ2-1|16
CAITRTSGRALNEQFF
TGTGCCATCACACGGACTAGCGGGAGGGCCCTCAATGAGCAGTTCTTC
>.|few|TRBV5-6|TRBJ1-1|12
CASSLGSTEAFF
TGTGCCAGCAGCTTGGGGAGCACTGAAGCTTTCTTT
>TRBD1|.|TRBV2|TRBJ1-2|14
CASRARTGWNGYTF
TGTGCCAGCAGGGCAAGGACAGGCTGGAATGGCTACACCTTC
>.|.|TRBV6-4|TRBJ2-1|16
CASSDSSRSSYNEQFF
TGTGCCAGCAGTGACTCGAGTAGGAGCTCCTACAATGAGCAGTTCTTC
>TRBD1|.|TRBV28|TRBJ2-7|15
CASSPGGQGTGERYF
TGTGCCAGCAGCCCCGGGGGACAGGGAACGGGCGAGCGGTACTTC
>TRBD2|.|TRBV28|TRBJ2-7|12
CASQEREGEQYF
TGTGCCAGCCAAGAGCGGGAGGGCGAGCAGTACTTC
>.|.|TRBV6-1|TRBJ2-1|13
CATGTYGGYEQFF
TGTGCCACCGGGACTTACGGAGGATATGAGCAGTTCTTC
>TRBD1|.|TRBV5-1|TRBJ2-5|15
CASSLSDRGFETQYF
TGCGCCAGCAGCTTGTCAGACAGGGGATTTGAGACCCAGTACTTC
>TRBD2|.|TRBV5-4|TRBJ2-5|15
CASSLGLAGLETQYF
TGTGCCAGCAGCTTGGGACTAGCGGGGTTGGAGACCCAGTACTTC